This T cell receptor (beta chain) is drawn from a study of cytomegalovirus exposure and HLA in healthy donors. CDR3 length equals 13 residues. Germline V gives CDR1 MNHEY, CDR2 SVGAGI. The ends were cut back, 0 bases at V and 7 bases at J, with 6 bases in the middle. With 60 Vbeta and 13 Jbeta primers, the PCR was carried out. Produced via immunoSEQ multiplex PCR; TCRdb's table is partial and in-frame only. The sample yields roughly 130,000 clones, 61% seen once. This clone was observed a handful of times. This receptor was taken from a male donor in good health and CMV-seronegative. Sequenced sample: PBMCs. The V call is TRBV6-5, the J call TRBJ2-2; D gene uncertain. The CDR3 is CASSYSYGGELFF. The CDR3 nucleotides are TGTGCCAGCAGTTACTCGTACGGCGGGGAGCTGTTTTTT.